The T cell receptor (beta chain) under discussion was sequenced for a study of cytomegalovirus exposure and HLA in healthy donors. General study results and limits: In a later analysis, specific HLA alleles were associated with around 17,000 TCR beta sequences at a 0.05 false discovery rate. The majority of TCR sequences were rare, yet some public TCRs appeared in many donors.

This clone showed up just a few times. The antigen remains unidentified. It was with 60 Vbeta and 13 Jbeta primers that the PCR ran. Using immunoSEQ multiplex PCR, the repertoire was profiled, and TCRdb retains in-frame clones only, with some absent. The sample lists around 250,000 clones; around 80% were seen once. Trimming removed 1 base at V and 0 bases at J, with 14 bases between. This CDR3 has 17 amino acids. Germline CDR1 reads SGHRS; CDR2 reads YFSETQ. This sequence was found in an older woman in good health and CMV-seropositive. The rearrangement joins TRBV5-1 to TRBJ1-3; TRBD1 might be the D (5 bases). The sequenced sample consisted of PBMCs. The CDR3 nucleotides read TGCGCCAGCAGCTTGCTGCATGGCGGGGGCTCTGGAAACACCATATATTTT. Protein: CASSLLHGGGSGNTIYF.